The present TCR beta chain was sequenced within a study of Graves' ophthalmopathy and Graves' hyperthyroidism. General study results and limits: Predictions made by the model for ophthalmopathy progression reached roughly 70% sensitivity and about 72% specificity. Between ophthalmopathy and stable hyperthyroidism, a 13-signature model drew a separation with approximately 87% sensitivity and 75% to 82% specificity.

The hyperthyroidism patients, aged 18 to 65, had been newly diagnosed, with under 2 months' duration. Clinicians made diagnoses from clinical symptoms, serum thyroxine, TRAb, thyroid ultrasound and orbital computed tomography. The CDR3 has 13 amino acids. The V and J ends lost 9 bases and 1 base respectively, with 12 bases between them. CDR1 LNHDA and CDR2 SQIVND come from the germline V gene (reference sequence). This clonotype was counted at least ten times. No antigen is known for it. The authors amplified TCR beta CDR3 regions from RNA transcripts. In the first round, RT-PCR was carried out with HTBI primers, and a multiplex PCR formed the second round. TCRdb reprocessed the multiplex PCR reads via MiXCR and lists one record per CDR3 protein. Of about 400,000 distinct CDR3 sequences listed, about 16% are singletons.

The genes are TRBV19 and TRBJ1-2; D gene ambiguous. The TCR was taken from a woman younger than 35 with stable Graves' hyperthyroidism. Sequenced input: peripheral blood. CDR3 coding DNA: TGTGCCAGCTCAGGACGGCTTAACTATGGCTACACCTTC. It yields the protein CASSGRLNYGYTF.